Presented here are 6 T cell receptor delta chains from one specimen sequenced in a study of gamma-delta T cells after stem cell transplantation. TCRdb re-called clones from the RT-PCR reads using CATT. Seen here are a few hundred delta-chain clones, 2.7% observed once, and the top ten hold 81%. Sequencing was performed on gamma-delta T cells. These receptors originate from a human donor. It is not recorded whose cells these are; they may come from a transplant donor.

By proportion, this clone is hyperexpanded (1% or more). Other DNA sequences in this specimen translate into the identical CDR3. J is TRDJ1 and V is TRDV2; 8 nucleotides line up with TRDD3. Germline V CDR1 and CDR2: GEAIGNYY, EKD. There are 24 residues in the CDR3. V was pared by 0 bases and J by 0 bases, with 29 bases of the junction left unmatched. CDR3 sequence (DNA): TGTGCCTGTGACACCGTCGGCGGTCTGGGTACCGTGTCGTCTGGGGGACCGTACACCGATAAACTCATCTTT. As protein: CACDTVGGLGTVSSGGPYTDKLIF.

This chain links TRDV2 with TRDJ1; D unresolved. The CDR3 length is 16 residues. Germline CDR1 and CDR2: GEAIGNYY and EKD. The V end lost 7 bases, the J end lost 0 bases, and 20 bases lay between the germline ends. The CDR3 loop reads CACGTKTHLYTDKLIF. CDR3 DNA sequence: TGTGCCTGCGGAACGAAAACCCACTTATACACCGATAAACTCATCTTT.

This clone showed up just a few times. A read error likely explains this, since a far larger clone differs by one base. At the DNA level, this CDR3 is encoded by other sequences in the same sample as well. This chain connects TRDV2 to TRDJ1; TRDD3 matches at 11 bases. The CDR3 is 17 amino acids. Per germline, CDR1 GEAIGNYY and CDR2 EKD. CDR3 sequence (DNA): TGTGCCTGCGACACCGTACTGGGGGATAGATACACCGATAAACTCATCTTT. Residues: CACDTVLGDRYTDKLIF.

This clone was observed a handful of times. The protein that TCRdb holds for this DNA derives from a much larger clone and differs from the translated DNA at residue 5, which likely indicates a read error; the protein shown here is translated from the DNA. The chain employs TRDV2 and TRDJ1, with D unresolved. V was trimmed by 3 bases and J by 0 bases, leaving 16 bases between them. Germline V CDR1 and CDR2: GEAIGNYY, EKD. The length of the CDR3 is 16 residues. DNA for the CDR3: TGTGCCTGTGACCCCGTAGGAAACTTGTACACCGATAAACTCATCTTT. It is translated as CACDPVGNLYTDKLIF.

Of note for this clone: The protein given by TCRdb reflects a much larger clone and differs at residue 7 from this DNA's translation, likely from a read error; the protein shown is the DNA's translation. The rearrangement uses TRDV1 and TRDJ1, with a possible D match to TRDD3 (9 bases). CDR1 and CDR2 (germline): TSWWSYY, QGS. Trimming pared 0 bases from V and 4 bases from J, leaving 39 bases between. The CDR3 loop spans 24 amino acids. CDR3 region: CALGELYHGLPIWGIVFIGDKLIF. The CDR3 DNA follows: TGTGCTCTTGGGGAACTTTACCATGGCCTTCCTATATGGGGGATAGTCTTTATAGGCGATAAACTCATCTTT.

This clone was picked up a small number of times. TCRdb's protein for this DNA is that of a much larger clone and differs from the translation at residue 2, likely a read error; the protein shown is the DNA translation. The V call is TRDV2, the J call TRDJ1, with 8 nucleotides matching TRDD3. This CDR3 is 19 amino acids long. CDR1 is GEAIGNYY and CDR2 is EKD in the germline V gene. CDR3 nucleotide sequence: TGTTCCTGTGACACGATACTGGGGGCCCCCGGCCGGGACACCGATAAACTCATCTTT. The encoded protein is CSCDTILGAPGRDTDKLIF.